A single sample is the source of the 14 T cell receptor beta chains below, sequenced in a study of chemoradiotherapy in HPV16-positive cancers. Profiled with immunoSEQ multiplex PCR; TCRdb holds only in-frame clones, not every one. The repertoire includes over 10,000 clones, approximately 75% of them detected once, and about 1.5% sits in the top ten. The material was obtained from a patient who underwent chemoradiotherapy. The receptors were gathered from a human donor with HPV-associated anogenital cancer.

V usage is TRBV11-2 and J usage is TRBJ2-7; 9 bases agree with TRBD1. The CDR3 runs to 18 residues. J gave up 6 bases and V 6 bases, and 21 bases lay outside the gene matches. CDR1 SGHAT and CDR2 FQNNGV come from the germline V gene. DNA of the CDR3: TGTGCCAGCAGTTCCGGGACAGGGTTCCTGCGTCTTCTCGGCGAGCAGTACTTC. Its protein is CASSSGTGFLRLLGEQYF. Complete variable domain (other parts from reference TRBV11-2 and TRBJ2-7): EAGVAQSPRYKIIEKRQSVAFWCNPISGHATLYWYQQILGQGPKLLIQFQNNGVVDDSQLPKDRFSAERLKGVDSTLKIQPAKLEDSAVYLCASSSGTGFLRLLGEQYFGPGTRLTVT.

Only one count was recorded for this clone. This chain links TRBV9 with TRBJ2-2; D not certain. Per the germline V gene, CDR1 is SGDLS and CDR2 is YYNGEE. The CDR3 has 13 amino acids. V was cut by 3 bases and J by 2 bases, with 5 bases left in between. This CDR3 is CASSGPNTGELFF. The CDR3 DNA sequence: TGTGCCAGCAGCGGACCTAACACCGGGGAGCTGTTTTTT.

The chain uses TRBV7-9 and TRBJ1-1, with D maybe TRBD1 (5 bases). This CDR3 is built from 13 residues. Trimming stripped 2 bases from V and 10 bases from J, with 14 bases between. Germline CDR1 and CDR2: SEHNR and FQNEAQ (reference sequence). The CDR3 region is CASSLTSQGRAFF. CDR3 coding DNA: TGTGCCAGCAGCTTAACGTCGCAGGGTCGAGCTTTCTTT.

The rearrangement uses TRBV14 and TRBJ2-7; possibly TRBD2 for D (5 bases). The CDR3 has 15 amino acids. Deletions cut 1 base from V and 2 bases from J, with 12 bases between. From germline, CDR1 is SGHDN and CDR2 FVKESK. In DNA form, the CDR3 reads TGTGCCAGCAGCCAAGCGATCGGGGAACCCTACGAGCAGTACTTC. This gives the protein CASSQAIGEPYEQYF.

The chain recombines TRBV6-5 with TRBJ2-1, with D perhaps TRBD2 (5 bases). The germline V gene has CDR1 MNHEY and CDR2 SVGAGI. The CDR3 runs to 14 residues. V gave up 3 bases and J gave up 6 bases, with 12 bases separating them. CDR3 sequence reads: CASSYGLGSNEQFF. In DNA, the CDR3 is TGTGCCAGCAGTTATGGGTTAGGGAGCAATGAGCAGTTCTTC.

The V and J genes are TRBV6-6 and TRBJ1-6; D not certain. The CDR3 runs to 16 residues. V was clipped by 0 bases and J by 6 bases, with 12 bases between them. Germline assignment: CDR1 MNHNY and CDR2 SVGAGI (reference sequence). The CDR3 nucleotides are TGTGCCAGCAGTTACTCTCTGAAACTGCCTAATTCACCCCTCCACTTT. This gives the protein CASSYSLKLPNSPLHF.

The rearrangement joins TRBV30 to TRBJ2-5; no clear D gene. The CDR3 is 13 amino acids. CDR1 GTSNPN and CDR2 SVGIG come from the germline V gene (reference sequence). Trimming took off 0 bases at V and 0 bases at J, with 5 bases between the two ends. CDR3 sequence: CAWSVRDQETQYF. The CDR3 DNA is TGTGCCTGGAGTGTTAGGGACCAAGAGACCCAGTACTTC.

This clone was seen a handful of times. V is TRBV7-8 and J is TRBJ2-6; D call uncertain. The CDR3 extends over 16 amino acids. V was trimmed by 0 bases and J by 0 bases, leaving 6 bases between them. Germline V lookup: CDR1 SGHVS, CDR2 FQNEAQ. For the CDR3, the DNA is TGTGCCAGCAGCTTAGCACGAAGCTCTGGGGCCAACGTCCTGACTTTC. Encoded protein: CASSLARSSGANVLTF.

This chain joins TRBV5-8 and TRBJ1-1; 7 bases map to TRBD1. Germline V lookup: CDR1 SGHTS, CDR2 YDEGEE. This CDR3 has 15 residues. V was clipped by 3 bases and J by 0 bases; unmatched bases: 5. The CDR3: CASSYTGTVNTEAFF. CDR3 nucleotides: TGTGCCAGCAGCTATACCGGGACAGTGAACACTGAAGCTTTCTTT.

The V and J genes are TRBV28 and TRBJ2-1, with TRBD2 matching over 8 bases. The V and J ends lost 7 bases and 0 bases, in that order; junction bases with no gene match: 8. The CDR3 is made up of 16 amino acids. The germline V gene has CDR1 MDHEN and CDR2 SYDVKM. The CDR3 region is CASTLARGGSYNEQFF. The DNA of the CDR3 is TGTGCCAGCACCCTGGCTCGGGGGGGCTCCTACAATGAGCAGTTCTTC.

This clone was seen a handful of times. This chain links TRBV7-3 with TRBJ1-1; maybe TRBD1 (6 bases). The ends were cut back, 0 bases at V and 5 bases at J, with 7 bases in the middle. CDR1 is SGHTA and CDR2 is FQGTGA in the germline V gene. The CDR3 runs 13 residues. The chain's CDR3 is CASSLTGATEAFF. As DNA, the CDR3 is TGTGCCAGCAGCTTAACGGGGGCTACTGAAGCTTTCTTT.

The chain uses TRBV18 and TRBJ2-3; D is ambiguous. The CDR3 extends over 15 amino acids. Germline V CDR1 and CDR2: KGHSH, LQKENI. V was clipped by 3 bases and J by 4 bases, with 14 bases between them. The CDR3 sequence is CASSPSSRSADTQYF. The CDR3 nucleotides are TGTGCCAGCTCACCTTCTTCTAGGTCCGCAGATACGCAGTATTTT.

The chain links TRBV7-8 to TRBJ1-1; weak D call: TRBD1 (6 bases). CDR1 is SGHVS and CDR2 is FQNEAQ in the germline V gene. Trimming left V 5 bases short and J 5 bases short, with 15 bases between. This CDR3 contains 14 residues. The CDR3 spells CASSPSRGSTEAFF. CDR3 DNA: TGTGCCAGCAGCCCGAGCAGGGGTTCGACTGAAGCTTTCTTT.

The chain carries TRBV4-1 and TRBJ2-3; D may be TRBD2 (7 bases). Germline V lookup: CDR1 MGHRA, CDR2 YSYEKL. The CDR3 covers 17 residues. With 1 base removed from V and 2 bases from J, the gap between germline ends came to 16 bases. CDR3 in DNA: TGCGCCAGCAGCCAAGTCAGGACGGGGGGCCCCACAGATACGCAGTATTTT. This translates into CASSQVRTGGPTDTQYF.